These T cell receptor beta chains were read from a single sample in a study of T cells in Graves' hyperthyroidism and ophthalmopathy. TCRdb redid the calling of the multiplex PCR reads with MiXCR, one entry per CDR3 protein. This sample has roughly 400,000 distinct CDR3 sequences, with roughly an eighth found just once. The sample comprised blood. The receptors here all came from a man aged 50-60 years with Graves' ophthalmopathy. CDR3s include the opening cysteine and the closing phenylalanine or tryptophan. Each record gives: J gene, V gene, CDR3 length, CDR3 protein.

J gene: TRBJ2-7; V gene: TRBV7-9; CDR3 length: 12; CDR3 protein: CASSFLGFEQYF
J gene: TRBJ1-6; V gene: TRBV6-1; CDR3 length: 13; CDR3 protein: CASRGPYNSPLHF
J gene: TRBJ2-4; V gene: TRBV5-1; CDR3 length: 20; CDR3 protein: CASSPQTSGRAGVAKNIQYF
J gene: TRBJ2-3; V gene: TRBV24-1; CDR3 length: 15; CDR3 protein: CATSDYRRNTDTQYF
J gene: TRBJ2-3; V gene: TRBV13; CDR3 length: 13; CDR3 protein: CASSSPSGNTQYF
J gene: TRBJ2-1; V gene: TRBV29-1; CDR3 length: 12; CDR3 protein: CSQLNRDNEQFF
J gene: TRBJ1-1; V gene: TRBV5-4; CDR3 length: 17; CDR3 protein: CASSLVSRQGADTEAFF
J gene: TRBJ1-5; V gene: TRBV7-6; CDR3 length: 13; CDR3 protein: CASSLGPGQPQHF
J gene: TRBJ2-2; V gene: TRBV28; CDR3 length: 12; CDR3 protein: CASRPGPGELFF
J gene: TRBJ1-6; V gene: TRBV11-2; CDR3 length: 15; CDR3 protein: CASSLAGQSNSPLHF
J gene: TRBJ2-7; V gene: TRBV2; CDR3 length: 14; CDR3 protein: CASIGTGEVGEQYF
J gene: TRBJ1-2; V gene: TRBV20-1; CDR3 length: 11; CDR3 protein: CSGEGHRGYTF
J gene: TRBJ2-1; V gene: TRBV5-6; CDR3 length: 15; CDR3 protein: CASSWGTNSYNEQFF
J gene: TRBJ1-4; V gene: TRBV2; CDR3 length: 15; CDR3 protein: CASRYRTGGNEKLFF
J gene: TRBJ2-3; V gene: TRBV4-1; CDR3 length: 15; CDR3 protein: CASSQGYQSTDTQYF
J gene: TRBJ2-1; V gene: TRBV3-1; CDR3 length: 15; CDR3 protein: CASSRTSGPYNEQFF
J gene: TRBJ2-1; V gene: TRBV4-1; CDR3 length: 13; CDR3 protein: CASSSARSYEQFF
J gene: TRBJ2-1; V gene: TRBV29-1; CDR3 length: 16; CDR3 protein: CSVDGRDPNSKDEQFF
J gene: TRBJ2-6; V gene: TRBV19; CDR3 length: 14; CDR3 protein: CASSAGPGANVLTF
J gene: TRBJ2-7; V gene: TRBV29-1; CDR3 length: 14; CDR3 protein: CSVEGGGFSYEQYF
J gene: TRBJ2-4; V gene: TRBV25-1; CDR3 length: 21; CDR3 protein: CASSEGAPGLAGPLAKNIQYF
J gene: TRBJ2-7; V gene: TRBV12-3/TRBV12-4; CDR3 length: 15; CDR3 protein: CASSLGISGRYEQYF
J gene: TRBJ1-5; V gene: TRBV11-2; CDR3 length: 17; CDR3 protein: CASSSRQGALSNQPQHF
J gene: TRBJ2-3; V gene: TRBV6-2/TRBV6-3; CDR3 length: 11; CDR3 protein: CASSYSGEQYF
J gene: TRBJ2-2; V gene: TRBV2; CDR3 length: 17; CDR3 protein: CASSDGLRPVITGELFF
J gene: TRBJ2-2; V gene: TRBV12-3/TRBV12-4; CDR3 length: 14; CDR3 protein: CASNVLGGTGELFF
J gene: TRBJ1-1; V gene: TRBV19; CDR3 length: 15; CDR3 protein: CASSIDRGVYTEAFF
J gene: TRBJ2-4; V gene: TRBV3-1; CDR3 length: 14; CDR3 protein: CASSQPGLANIQYF
J gene: TRBJ2-7; V gene: TRBV13; CDR3 length: 14; CDR3 protein: CASSDSGSSYEQYF
J gene: TRBJ2-7; V gene: TRBV20-1; CDR3 length: 12; CDR3 protein: CSARDIGREQYF
J gene: TRBJ1-5; V gene: TRBV6-5; CDR3 length: 12; CDR3 protein: CASITGSWPQHF
J gene: TRBJ2-7; V gene: TRBV5-1; CDR3 length: 15; CDR3 protein: CASSLGQGGFDEQYF
J gene: TRBJ2-1; V gene: TRBV3-1; CDR3 length: 14; CDR3 protein: CASSHGTSGYEQFF
J gene: TRBJ2-7; V gene: TRBV19; CDR3 length: 12; CDR3 protein: CASSIRSYEQYF
J gene: TRBJ2-7; V gene: TRBV9; CDR3 length: 14; CDR3 protein: CASSVDRDSYEQCF
J gene: TRBJ1-5; V gene: TRBV6-1; CDR3 length: 14; CDR3 protein: CASSELGSNQPQHF
J gene: TRBJ1-3; V gene: TRBV29-1; CDR3 length: 12; CDR3 protein: CSVGGAGNTIYF
J gene: TRBJ1-3; V gene: TRBV5-1; CDR3 length: 14; CDR3 protein: CASSSGTTGNTIYF
J gene: TRBJ2-3; V gene: TRBV28; CDR3 length: 16; CDR3 protein: CASSLFPSGISDTQYF
J gene: TRBJ2-7; V gene: TRBV18; CDR3 length: 18; CDR3 protein: CASSPRGISGKSGYEQYF
J gene: TRBJ1-1; V gene: TRBV6-6; CDR3 length: 15; CDR3 protein: CASSYFLGANTEAFF
J gene: TRBJ1-5; V gene: TRBV2; CDR3 length: 17; CDR3 protein: CASSRFLGADSNQPQHF